This T cell receptor (beta chain) was identified in a study of beta chain features in type 1 diabetes. Study background: No age, gender or cell yield differences were seen between patients and healthy donors.

Germline CDR1 reads MGHRA; CDR2 reads YSYEKL. Trimming shortened V by 3 bases and J by 0 bases, and 9 bases separated the two germline ends. The CDR3 contains 15 residues. Regarding the study as a whole: Significant though moderate, a shortening of TCRB CDR3s appeared in all four CD4+ subsets of Type 1 diabetes patients.

Sequencing targeted expressed TCRB transcripts, as all isolated RNA had been reverse transcribed. An average of about 3.5 million reads was obtained for naive, central memory and regulatory T cell samples. Generated by immunoSEQ multiplex PCR, the TCRdb table keeps only in-frame clones and is missing some. The table records under 300,000 clones, approximately 24% of them present only once. This clone has only a few counts. What it recognizes is unknown. This clonotype originated in a woman aged 25 to 39 with type 1 diabetes. The V gene is TRBV4-1, the J gene TRBJ1-3; the D is unclear. The sequenced sample was naive CD4+ T cells from blood. CDR3 in DNA: TGCGCCAGCAGCCAGAACAGTAACTCTGGAAACACCATATATTTT. The encoded protein is CASSQNSNSGNTIYF.